What follows is one T cell receptor (beta chain) and its context. What it binds is unknown. These data originate in a study of T-cell reconstitution after alpha-beta-depleted transplantation in children. Germline assignment: CDR1 LGHDT and CDR2 YNNKEL (reference sequence). The CDR3 covers 12 residues. The ends were cut back, 4 bases at V and 5 bases at J, with 7 bases in the middle. Unique molecular identifiers featured in how the TCRbeta library was prepared. TCRdb re-called the PCR reads with MiXCR, one entry per CDR3 protein. Of under 100,000 distinct CDR3 sequences listed, roughly 16% are singletons. Study-wide results and caveats: There were reportedly several hundred expanded graft clones from which alpha-beta T cells came about two months after transplant. Some patients showed high day-60 TCRbeta diversity, which derived from surviving recipient T cells and thymic progenitors.

This clonotype was sampled from a male patient aged 2 to 9 who had a stem cell transplant for acute lymphoblastic leukemia, so the T cells may come from the graft donor. The specimen comprised PBMCs, mostly from graft donor cells, sampled 180 days after TCRalphabeta/CD19-depleted stem cell transplant. This chain uses TRBV3-1 with TRBJ2-3, with D hard to call. The CDR3 loop is CASSPWEDTQYF. The CDR3 bases are TGTGCCAGCAGCCCCTGGGAAGATACGCAGTATTTT.